This TCR beta chain was recorded in a study of cytomegalovirus exposure and HLA in healthy donors. Study-wide findings and caveats: A few chains tied to CMV proved CMV antigen-specific in vitro.

The germline V gene encodes CDR1 GTSNPN and CDR2 SVGIG (reference sequence). V gave up 7 bases and J gave up 2 bases; unmatched junction bases: 9. The CDR3 is 14 amino acids. The PCR made use of 60 Vbeta and 13 Jbeta primers. Only in-frame clones appear in the TCRdb table, and some are missing; sequencing was by immunoSEQ multiplex PCR. Of 120,000 or so clones listed, around 78% are singletons. Concerning this clone itself: What it binds is unknown.

J is TRBJ2-7 and V is TRBV30, with 9 bases identical to TRBD1. The TCR comes from a man between 18 and 35 years old in good health and CMV-seropositive. Material: PBMCs. The CDR3 sequence: CAFSQGAVAYEQYF. For the CDR3, the DNA is TGTGCCTTCTCACAGGGGGCGGTCGCCTACGAGCAGTACTTC.